Listed below are T cell receptor beta chains from one sample, sequenced in a study. MiXCR, applied by TCRdb to the RT-PCR reads, yields one record per CDR3 protein. The top ten hold 3.6% of the sample, which has 550,000 to 750,000 distinct CDR3 sequences, 11% to 15% seen once. Sequencing was done on a sample of memory CD4+ T cells from blood. These receptors originate from a female donor in good health, serving as a healthy control. Each CDR3 is given with its conserved first and last residue. A D gene is named only where the DNA matches it firmly. Only part of the rows carry a size: once, few, many, or a class if the clone is expanded.

J: TRBJ2-7
size: many
V: TRBV27
D: TRBD1
length: 14
CDR3: CASSRTGLTYEQYF

J: TRBJ2-3
size: few
V: TRBV9
D: .
length: 16
CDR3: CASSVAGFTSTDTQYF

J: TRBJ2-2
size: many
V: TRBV4-3
D: TRBD2
length: 16
CDR3: CYLGTIKNSNTGELFF

J: TRBJ1-1
size: .
V: TRBV7-3
D: TRBD1
length: 16
CDR3: CASSLRGGEGDTEAFF

J: TRBJ2-3
size: few
V: TRBV7-6
D: .
length: 15
CDR3: CASSYRDPNVDTQYF

J: TRBJ1-2
size: few
V: TRBV7-9
D: TRBD1
length: 16
CDR3: CASSLEQGARNYGYTF

J: TRBJ1-2
size: .
V: TRBV28
D: TRBD1
length: 16
CDR3: CASKDPSTGGYYGYTF

J: TRBJ2-2
size: .
V: TRBV6-5
D: .
length: 16
CDR3: CASSFARVDNTGELFF

J: TRBJ1-1
size: .
V: TRBV9
D: .
length: 14
CDR3: CASSVDRTSTEAFF

J: TRBJ1-6
size: .
V: TRBV18
D: .
length: 13
CDR3: CASSPAGNSPLHF

J: TRBJ1-1
size: few
V: TRBV20-1
D: .
length: 14
CDR3: CSARIGGPGTEAFF

J: TRBJ2-3
size: many
V: TRBV12-3/TRBV12-4
D: TRBD1
length: 14
CDR3: CASRMGQGLYTQYF

J: TRBJ2-2
size: .
V: TRBV20-1
D: .
length: 14
CDR3: CSASGRGATGELFF

J: TRBJ2-7
size: .
V: TRBV29-1
D: .
length: 14
CDR3: CSVDAGISSYEQYF

J: TRBJ2-2
size: .
V: TRBV4-3
D: .
length: 16
CDR3: CASSQGRQDMAGELFF

J: TRBJ1-5
size: many
V: TRBV6-5
D: .
length: 15
CDR3: CASSYSGSSNQPQHF

J: TRBJ1-5
size: few
V: TRBV20-1
D: .
length: 13
CDR3: CSARDLTWQPQHF

J: TRBJ1-1
size: few
V: TRBV6-1
D: .
length: 14
CDR3: CASTMTDTNTEAFF

J: TRBJ2-4
size: few
V: TRBV11-2
D: .
length: 18
CDR3: CASSRIFGTVRAKNIQYF

J: TRBJ2-5
size: .
V: TRBV7-2
D: .
length: 14
CDR3: CASRVGLAHNEQYF

J: TRBJ2-3
size: many
V: TRBV11-2
D: .
length: 16
CDR3: CASSLVSGRGGDTQYF

J: TRBJ1-2
size: .
V: TRBV6-5
D: .
length: 13
CDR3: CASSYREGDGYTF

J: TRBJ1-2
size: few
V: TRBV10-3
D: TRBD1
length: 14
CDR3: CAISGQGSLYGYTF

J: TRBJ2-5
size: few
V: TRBV5-1
D: TRBD2
length: 13
CDR3: CASQREVQETQYF

J: TRBJ1-2
size: .
V: TRBV4-2
D: TRBD1
length: 14
CDR3: CASSQEKGGRGYTF

J: TRBJ2-5
size: .
V: TRBV10-3
D: TRBD1
length: 14
CDR3: CAINSDRGKETQYF

J: TRBJ1-2
size: .
V: TRBV20-1
D: TRBD1
length: 15
CDR3: CSARDLAQGGYGYTF

J: TRBJ2-1
size: few
V: TRBV5-1
D: .
length: 15
CDR3: CASSLEGSRQNEQFF

J: TRBJ1-5
size: few
V: TRBV6-5
D: .
length: 12
CDR3: CASGGDGQPQHF

J: TRBJ1-4
size: few
V: TRBV28
D: .
length: 16
CDR3: CASSFPGTTPNEKLFF